This T cell receptor beta chain is drawn from a study of regulatory T cells in long-lasting Graves disease. Study-wide results and limits: Patients with persistent disease showed a bias toward TRBV28, TRBJ1-2 and TRBJ2-5.

Indicated time point: newly diagnosed GD, antithyroid drugs for less than 3 months. PBMC RNA was the source of the TCR library. The CDR3 length is 17 residues. Trimming took 1 base from V and 7 from J, leaving 22 bases between them. Germline CDR1 LGHDT, CDR2 YNNKEL (reference sequence). This clonotype was counted ten times or more. Its antigen is not identified. iRepertoire HTBI primers and Arm-PCR of CDR3 regions built TCR beta libraries. TCRdb re-derived calls from the multiplex PCR reads in MiXCR, one entry per CDR3 protein. The repertoire includes about 350,000 distinct CDR3 sequences, about a sixth of them detected once, and about 27% sits in the top ten. This same sample was also taken into another study, of T cells in Graves' hyperthyroidism and ophthalmopathy. That study reports: A first-round RT-PCR of the TCR CDR3 used the HTBI primer set.

The sequenced sample was peripheral blood mononuclear cells (PBMCs), obtained at new diagnosis, from a patient treated with antithyroid drugs. The V call is TRBV3-1, the J call TRBJ2-5; D uncertain. This clonotype originated in a man aged 40-49 years with Graves disease. CDR3 sequence reads: CASSQGLATPPWGTQYF. CDR3 sequence (DNA): TGTGCCAGCAGCCAAGGACTTGCGACTCCGCCTTGGGGGACCCAGTACTTC.